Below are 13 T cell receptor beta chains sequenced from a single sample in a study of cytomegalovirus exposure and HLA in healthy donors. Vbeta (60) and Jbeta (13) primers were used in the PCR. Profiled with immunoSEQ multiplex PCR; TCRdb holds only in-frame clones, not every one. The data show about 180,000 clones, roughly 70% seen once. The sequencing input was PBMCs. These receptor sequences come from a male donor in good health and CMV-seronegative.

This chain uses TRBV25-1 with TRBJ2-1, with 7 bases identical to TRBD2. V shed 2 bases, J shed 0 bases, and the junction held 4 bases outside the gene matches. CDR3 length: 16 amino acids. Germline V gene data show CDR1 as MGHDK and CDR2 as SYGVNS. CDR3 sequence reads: CASSETRELSYNEQFF. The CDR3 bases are TGTGCCAGCAGTGAAACGCGGGAGCTCTCCTACAATGAGCAGTTCTTC. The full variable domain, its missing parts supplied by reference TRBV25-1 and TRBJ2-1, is EADIYQTPRYLVIGTGKKITLECSQTMGHDKMYWYQQDPGMELHLIHYSYGVNSTEKGDLSSESTVSRIRTEHFPLTLESARPSHTSQYLCASSETRELSYNEQFFGPGTRLTVL.

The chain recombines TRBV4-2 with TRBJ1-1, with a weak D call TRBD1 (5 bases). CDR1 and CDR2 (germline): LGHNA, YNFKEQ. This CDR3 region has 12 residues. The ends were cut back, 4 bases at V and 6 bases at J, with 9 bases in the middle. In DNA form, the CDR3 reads TGTGCCAGCAGCCCGGGACTTCCTGAAGCTTTCTTT. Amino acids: CASSPGLPEAFF.

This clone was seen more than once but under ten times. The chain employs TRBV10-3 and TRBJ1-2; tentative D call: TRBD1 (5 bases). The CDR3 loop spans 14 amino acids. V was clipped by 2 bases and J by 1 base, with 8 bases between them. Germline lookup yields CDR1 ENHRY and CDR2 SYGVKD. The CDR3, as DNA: TGTGCCATCAGTGAGGGACAAGTTAACTATGGCTACACCTTC. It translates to CAISEGQVNYGYTF.

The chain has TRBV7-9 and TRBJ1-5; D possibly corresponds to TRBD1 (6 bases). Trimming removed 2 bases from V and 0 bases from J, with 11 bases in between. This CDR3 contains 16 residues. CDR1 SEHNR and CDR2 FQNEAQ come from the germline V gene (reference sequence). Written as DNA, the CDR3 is TGTGCCAGCAGCTTACAGGGGACACTTAGCAATCAGCCCCAGCATTTT. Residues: CASSLQGTLSNQPQHF.

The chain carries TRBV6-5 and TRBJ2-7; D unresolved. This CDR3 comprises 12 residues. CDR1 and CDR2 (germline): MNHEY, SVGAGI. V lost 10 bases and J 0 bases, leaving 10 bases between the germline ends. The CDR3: CATRANSYEQYF. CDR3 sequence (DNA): TGTGCCACCCGAGCCAACTCCTACGAGCAGTACTTC.

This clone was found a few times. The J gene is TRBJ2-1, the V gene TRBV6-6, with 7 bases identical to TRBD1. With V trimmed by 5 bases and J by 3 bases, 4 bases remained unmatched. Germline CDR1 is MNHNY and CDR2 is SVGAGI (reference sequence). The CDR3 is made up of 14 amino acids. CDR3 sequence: CASSNRGYYNEQFF. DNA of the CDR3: TGTGCCAGCAGTAACAGGGGTTACTACAATGAGCAGTTCTTC.

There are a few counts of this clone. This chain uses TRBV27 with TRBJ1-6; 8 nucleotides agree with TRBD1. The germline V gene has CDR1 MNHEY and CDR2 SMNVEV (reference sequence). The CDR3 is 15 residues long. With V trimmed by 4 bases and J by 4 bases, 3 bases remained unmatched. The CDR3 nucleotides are TGTGCCAGCAGTTGGGACAGGTCATATAATTCACCCCTCCACTTT. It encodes CASSWDRSYNSPLHF.

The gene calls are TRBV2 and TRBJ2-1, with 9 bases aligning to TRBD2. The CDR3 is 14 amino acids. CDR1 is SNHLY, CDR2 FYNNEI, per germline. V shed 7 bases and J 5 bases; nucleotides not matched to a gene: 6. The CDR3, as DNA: TGTGCCAGCACGGGCGGGAGGGCCCACAATGAGCAGTTCTTC. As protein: CASTGGRAHNEQFF.

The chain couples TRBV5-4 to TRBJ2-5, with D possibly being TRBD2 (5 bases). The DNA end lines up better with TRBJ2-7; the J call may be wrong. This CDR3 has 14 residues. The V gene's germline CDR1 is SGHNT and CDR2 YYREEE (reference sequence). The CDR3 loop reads CASSRAETTYEQYF. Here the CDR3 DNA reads TGTGCCAGCAGCCGAGCGGAGACTACCTACGAGCAGTACTTC.

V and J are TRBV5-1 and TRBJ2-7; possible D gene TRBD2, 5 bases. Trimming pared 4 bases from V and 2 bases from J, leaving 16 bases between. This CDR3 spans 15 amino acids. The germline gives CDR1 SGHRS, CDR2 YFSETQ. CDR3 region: CASSLTLTGTYEQYF. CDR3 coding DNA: TGCGCCAGCAGCCTGACATTGACGGGAACCTACGAGCAGTACTTC.

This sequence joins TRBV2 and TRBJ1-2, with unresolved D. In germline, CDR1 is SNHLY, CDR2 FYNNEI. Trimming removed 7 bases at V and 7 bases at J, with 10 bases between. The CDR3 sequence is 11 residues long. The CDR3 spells CASKTTAGYTF. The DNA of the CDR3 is TGTGCCAGCAAAACAACAGCTGGCTACACCTTC.

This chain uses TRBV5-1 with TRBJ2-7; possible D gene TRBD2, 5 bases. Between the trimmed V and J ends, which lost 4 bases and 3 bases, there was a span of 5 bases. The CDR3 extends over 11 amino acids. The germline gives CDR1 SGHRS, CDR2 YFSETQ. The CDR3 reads CASSGGYEQYF. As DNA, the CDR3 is TGCGCCAGCAGCGGAGGCTACGAGCAGTACTTC.

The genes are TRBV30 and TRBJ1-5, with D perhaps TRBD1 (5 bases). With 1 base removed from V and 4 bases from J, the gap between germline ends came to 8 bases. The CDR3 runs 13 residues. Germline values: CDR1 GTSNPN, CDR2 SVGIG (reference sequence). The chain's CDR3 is CAWSGGQNQPQHF. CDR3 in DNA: TGTGCCTGGAGTGGCGGACAAAATCAGCCCCAGCATTTT.